The 9 T cell receptor beta chains reported below all come from one sample, sequenced in a study of T cells in Graves' hyperthyroidism and ophthalmopathy. TCR beta CDR3 regions were amplified from RNA transcripts. When the TCR CDR3 underwent first-round RT-PCR, the HTBI primer set was used. TCRdb processed the multiplex PCR reads anew with MiXCR; each CDR3 protein has one entry. The sample shows approximately 530,000 distinct CDR3 sequences, roughly a sixth of them seen only once. Material: blood. The receptors come from a woman between 18 and 29 years old with Graves' hyperthyroidism.

This clonotype was picked up many times. The rearrangement uses TRBV29-1 and TRBJ1-1; weak D call: TRBD1 (5 bases). The CDR3 runs to 14 residues. Looked up from germline, CDR1 is SQVTM and CDR2 is ANQGSEA. The ends were cut back, 4 bases at V and 0 bases at J, with 12 bases in the middle. The CDR3 coding sequence is TGCAGCGTTGTGGGGGACTTCATGAACACTGAAGCTTTCTTT. It translates to CSVVGDFMNTEAFF. The variable domain in full, with the rest retrieved from reference TRBV29-1 and TRBJ1-1, is SAVISQKPSRDICQRGTSLTIQCQVDSQVTMMFWYRQQPGQSLTLIATANQGSEATYESGFVIDKFPISRPNLTFSTLTVSNMSPEDSSIYLCSVVGDFMNTEAFFGQGTRLTVV.

This clonotype was seen a few times. The rearrangement links TRBV29-1 to TRBJ1-1, with D perhaps TRBD1 (5 bases). CDR1 is SQVTM, CDR2 ANQGSEA, per germline. The CDR3 extends over 14 amino acids. The ends were cut back, 3 bases at V and 0 bases at J, with 11 bases in the middle. The CDR3 loop is CSVDGHKVNTEAFF. The CDR3, as DNA: TGCAGCGTTGACGGACACAAGGTGAACACTGAAGCTTTCTTT. Looking up the rest from reference TRBV29-1 and TRBJ1-1 gives the full variable domain: SAVISQKPSRDICQRGTSLTIQCQVDSQVTMMFWYRQQPGQSLTLIATANQGSEATYESGFVIDKFPISRPNLTFSTLTVSNMSPEDSSIYLCSVDGHKVNTEAFFGQGTRLTVV.

In its sample, this clonotype was seen many times. J is TRBJ2-7 and V is TRBV2; 13 nucleotides agree with TRBD2. Per the germline V gene, CDR1 is SNHLY and CDR2 is FYNNEI. With V trimmed by 6 bases and J by 5 bases, 7 bases remained unmatched. The CDR3 consists of 15 residues. The CDR3 nucleotides are TGTGCCAGCAGGCCCGTACTAGCGGGGGGGGACGAGCAGTACTTC. This sequence encodes CASRPVLAGGDEQYF.

This clonotype was detected a few times. The V and J genes are TRBV3-1 and TRBJ1-2, with TRBD1 matching over 7 bases. The CDR3 extends over 16 amino acids. Germline V gives CDR1 LGHDT, CDR2 YNNKEL (reference sequence). V was pared by 0 bases and J by 4 bases, with 8 bases of the junction left unmatched. DNA of the CDR3: TGTGCCAGCAGCCAAGAGCCCACGACAGGGATCTATGGCTACACCTTC. Its protein product is CASSQEPTTGIYGYTF.

This clonotype has ten or more counts. The chain links TRBV6-6 to TRBJ1-6; no definite D call. The CDR3 has 17 amino acids. Per the germline V gene, CDR1 is MNHNY and CDR2 is SVGAGI (reference sequence). The V end lost 0 bases, the J end lost 0 bases, and 9 bases lay between the germline ends. The CDR3 nucleotides read TGTGCCAGCAGTTACTCGGTCCGCAGCTCCTATAATTCACCCCTCCACTTT. The encoded protein is CASSYSVRSSYNSPLHF.

This clonotype occurred a few times. The chain joins TRBV7-2 to TRBJ2-1; 11 bases are shared with TRBD2. The CDR3 contains 16 residues. V shed 5 bases, J shed 3 bases, and the junction held 6 bases outside the gene matches. CDR1 is SGHTA and CDR2 is FQGNSA in the germline V gene. The CDR3 here is CASSPSSGGIYNEQFF. The CDR3 DNA reads TGTGCCAGCAGCCCTTCTAGCGGGGGGATCTACAATGAGCAGTTCTTC.

The CDR3 is CASSLLTSGIGETQYF. CDR3 bases: TGTGCCAGCAGCTTGCTTACTAGCGGGATTGGGGAGACCCAGTACTTC. This chain joins TRBV7-6 and TRBJ2-5, with 10 positions matching TRBD2. V trimming: 3 bases; J trimming: 5 bases; junction bases outside the gene matches: 9. The CDR3 is 16 amino acids. From germline, CDR1 is SGHVS and CDR2 FNYEAQ.

The chain couples TRBV12-3 or TRBV12-4 to TRBJ2-1; D is possibly TRBD2 (5 bases). V lost 5 bases and J 5 bases, leaving 10 bases between the germline ends. CDR3 length: 13 residues. This CDR3 is CASSQSGNNEQFF. The CDR3 bases are TGTGCCAGCAGTCAAAGCGGCAACAATGAGCAGTTCTTC.

This sequence joins TRBV20-1 and TRBJ2-7; no clear D gene. Germline lookup yields CDR1 DFQATT and CDR2 SNEGSKA (reference sequence). CDR3 length: 13 residues. Trimming stripped 3 bases from V and 4 bases from J, with 13 bases between. The CDR3 DNA follows: TGCAGTGCTAGCTCCCCGGGTCCATACGAGCAGTACTTC. Protein sequence: CSASSPGPYEQYF.